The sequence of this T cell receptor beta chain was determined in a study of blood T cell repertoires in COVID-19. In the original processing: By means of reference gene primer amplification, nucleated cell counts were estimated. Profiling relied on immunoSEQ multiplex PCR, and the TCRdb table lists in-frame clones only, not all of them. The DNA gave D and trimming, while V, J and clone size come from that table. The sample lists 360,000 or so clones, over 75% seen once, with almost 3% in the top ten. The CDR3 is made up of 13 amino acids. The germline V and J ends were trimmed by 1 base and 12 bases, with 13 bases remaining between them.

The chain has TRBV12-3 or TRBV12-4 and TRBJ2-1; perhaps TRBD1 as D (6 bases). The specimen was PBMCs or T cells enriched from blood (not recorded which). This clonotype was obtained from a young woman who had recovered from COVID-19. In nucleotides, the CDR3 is TGTGCCAGCAGTTTAGGAGACAGGCAAGGGCAGTTCTTC. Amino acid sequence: CASSLGDRQGQFF.